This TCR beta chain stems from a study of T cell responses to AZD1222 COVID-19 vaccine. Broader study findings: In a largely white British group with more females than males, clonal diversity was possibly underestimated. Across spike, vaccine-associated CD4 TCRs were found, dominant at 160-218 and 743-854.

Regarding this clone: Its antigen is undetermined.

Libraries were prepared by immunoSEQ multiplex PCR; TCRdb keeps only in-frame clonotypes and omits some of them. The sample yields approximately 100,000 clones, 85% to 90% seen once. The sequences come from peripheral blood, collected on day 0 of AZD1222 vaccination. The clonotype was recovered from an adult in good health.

This CDR3 is CASSEARGYSPLHF. Here the CDR3 DNA reads TGCGCCAGCAGCGAAGCCAGGGGTTACTCACCCCTCCACTTT. The chain employs TRBV5-1 and TRBJ1-6, with D possibly TRBD1 on 6 matching bases. Germline-derived CDR1 and CDR2 are SGHRS and YFSETQ. The V and J ends lost 4 bases and 10 bases respectively, with 15 bases between them. The CDR3 contains 14 residues.